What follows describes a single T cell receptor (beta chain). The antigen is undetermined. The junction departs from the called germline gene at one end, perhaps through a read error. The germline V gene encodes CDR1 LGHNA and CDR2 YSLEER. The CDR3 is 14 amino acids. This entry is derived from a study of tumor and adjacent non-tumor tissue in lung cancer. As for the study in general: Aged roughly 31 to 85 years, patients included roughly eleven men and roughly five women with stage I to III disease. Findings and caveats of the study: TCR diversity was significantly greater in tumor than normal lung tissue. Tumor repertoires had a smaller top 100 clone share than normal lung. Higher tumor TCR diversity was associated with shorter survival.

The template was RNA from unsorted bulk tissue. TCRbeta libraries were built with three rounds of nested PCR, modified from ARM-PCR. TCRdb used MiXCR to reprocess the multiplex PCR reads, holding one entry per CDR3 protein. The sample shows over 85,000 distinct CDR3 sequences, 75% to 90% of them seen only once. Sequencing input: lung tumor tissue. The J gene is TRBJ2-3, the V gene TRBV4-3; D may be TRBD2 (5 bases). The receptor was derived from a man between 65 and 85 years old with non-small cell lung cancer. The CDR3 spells CTRSQVSSGDMQYF. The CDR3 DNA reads TGCACCAGGAGCCAAGTTAGTTCCGGGGATATGCAGTATTTT.